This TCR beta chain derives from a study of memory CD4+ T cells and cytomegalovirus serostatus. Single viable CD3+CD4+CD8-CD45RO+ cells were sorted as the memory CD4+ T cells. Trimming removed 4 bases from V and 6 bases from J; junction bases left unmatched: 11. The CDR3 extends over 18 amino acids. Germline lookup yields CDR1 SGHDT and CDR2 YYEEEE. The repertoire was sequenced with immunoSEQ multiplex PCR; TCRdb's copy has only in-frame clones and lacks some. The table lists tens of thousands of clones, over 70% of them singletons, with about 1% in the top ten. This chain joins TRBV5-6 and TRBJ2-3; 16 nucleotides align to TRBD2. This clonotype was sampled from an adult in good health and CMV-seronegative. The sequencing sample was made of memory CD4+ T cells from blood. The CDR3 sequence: CASSRGTSGRATWDTQYF. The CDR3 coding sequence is TGTGCCAGCAGCCGAGGGACTAGCGGGAGGGCCACATGGGATACGCAGTATTTT.